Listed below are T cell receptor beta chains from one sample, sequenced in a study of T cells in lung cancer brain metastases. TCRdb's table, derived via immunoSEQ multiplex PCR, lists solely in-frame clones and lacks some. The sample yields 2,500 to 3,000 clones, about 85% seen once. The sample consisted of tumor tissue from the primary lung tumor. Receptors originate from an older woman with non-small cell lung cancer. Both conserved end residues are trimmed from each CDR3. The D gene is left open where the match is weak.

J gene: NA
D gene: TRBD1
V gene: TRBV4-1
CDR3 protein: ASSPGTGGYEQY

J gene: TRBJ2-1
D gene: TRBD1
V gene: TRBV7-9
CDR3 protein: ASSSGTGPYNEQF

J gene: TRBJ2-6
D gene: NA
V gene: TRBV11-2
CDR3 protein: ASRDRANSGANVLT

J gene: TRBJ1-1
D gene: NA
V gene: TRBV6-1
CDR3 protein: AVKSLGNTEAF

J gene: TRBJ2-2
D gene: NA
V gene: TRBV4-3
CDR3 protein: ASSQEPAGILAGELF

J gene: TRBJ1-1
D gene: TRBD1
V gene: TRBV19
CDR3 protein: ASSPGDSEAF

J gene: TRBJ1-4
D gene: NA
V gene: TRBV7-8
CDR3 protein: ASSLVRRATNEKLF

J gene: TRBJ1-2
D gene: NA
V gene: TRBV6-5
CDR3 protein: ASSSFRFSGYT

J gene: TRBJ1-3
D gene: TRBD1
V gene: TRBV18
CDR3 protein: ASSDLSGGGAGNTIY

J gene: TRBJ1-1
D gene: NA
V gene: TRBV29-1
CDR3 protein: SVAAGEAF